Below, 6 T cell receptor beta chains from the same sample are listed, as sequenced in a study of T cell repertoires in cytomegalovirus infection. TCRdb redid the calling of the reads with MiXCR, one entry per CDR3 protein. The sample includes 510,000 or so distinct CDR3 sequences, 26% seen only once; the top ten take 13%. Sequences were obtained from PBMCs. These receptor sequences come from a human donor in good health (CMV status not recorded). Some clones in this sample may be carry-over from other donors' samples.

The rearrangement joins TRBV27 to TRBJ2-1; D may correspond to TRBD1 or TRBD2 (5 bases each). The CDR3 covers 13 residues. Trimming took 5 bases from V and 4 from J, leaving 9 bases between them. CDR1 and CDR2 (germline): MNHEY, SMNVEV (reference sequence). CDR3 sequence (DNA): TGTGCCAGCAGTCCTGGGGGATACAATGAGCAGTTCTTC. This sequence encodes CASSPGGYNEQFF.

The table lists this clonotype with a few counts. The chain employs TRBV2 and TRBJ1-1; TRBD1 might be the D (5 bases). The CDR3 contains 13 residues. Germline values: CDR1 SNHLY, CDR2 FYNNEI. The ends were cut back, 4 bases at V and 4 bases at J, with 10 bases in the middle. Here the CDR3 reads CASSGEGTTEAFF. The CDR3 DNA follows: TGTGCCAGCAGTGGAGAGGGGACCACTGAAGCTTTCTTT.

Regarding this clonotype: A clone one base away is much larger, so this may be a read error. The CDR3 DNA follows: TGTGCTAGCAGCTTATTTTCTCCGGGAGGCACGGCCTACGATGAGCAGTTCTTC. Translated: CASSLFSPGGTAYDEQFF. The genes are TRBV7-6 and TRBJ2-1, with TRBD2 identical over 7 bases. The germline V gene has CDR1 SGHVS and CDR2 FNYEAQ. The CDR3 contains 18 residues. Full variable domain (missing parts from reference TRBV7-6 and TRBJ2-1): GAGVSQSPRYKVTKRGQDVALRCDPISGHVSLYWYRQALGQGPEFLTYFNYEAQQDKSGLPNDRFSAERPEGSISTLTIQRTEQRDSAMYRCASSLFSPGGTAYDEQFFGPGTRLTVL.

This clonotype was observed a few times. The gene calls are TRBV12-3 or TRBV12-4 and TRBJ2-5; the D is unclear. This CDR3 contains 14 residues. V lost 7 bases, J lost 0 bases, and 12 bases lay in between. The CDR3, as DNA: TGTGCCAGCACCAGGTCAGCCCACCAAGAGACCCAGTACTTC. Protein product: CASTRSAHQETQYF.

A few counts support this clonotype. The V gene is TRBV7-8, the J gene TRBJ2-7; D might be TRBD2 (6 bases). Trimming stripped 3 bases from V and 3 bases from J, with 18 bases between. The CDR3 totals 16 residues. The germline CDR1 and CDR2 sequences are SGHVS and FQNEAQ. The CDR3 nucleotides are TGTGCCAGCAGCTTGTCCGGGACTTCTTACTACTACGAGCAGTACGTC. As protein: CASSLSGTSYYYEQYV.

The rearrangement uses TRBV7-3 and TRBJ1-1; D is perhaps TRBD1 (6 bases). Germline V gene sequence: CDR1 SGHTA, CDR2 FQGTGA. The CDR3 spans 16 residues. Trimming took off 1 base at V and 3 bases at J, with 15 bases between the two ends. DNA of the CDR3: TGTGCCAGCAGCTTAAGGGGCCCCTACAGGGACACTGAAGCTTTCTTT. Its protein product is CASSLRGPYRDTEAFF.